A single sample gave rise to the 22 T cell receptor beta chains below, sequenced in a study of CD8 T cells in ankylosing spondylitis. MiXCR, run by TCRdb on the 5' RACE reads, gives a single entry per CDR3 protein. The sample shows 200,000 to 250,000 distinct CDR3 sequences, roughly 25% of them seen only once. The sequenced sample was blood, either unsorted or a sorted T cell fraction (not recorded which). These receptors were collected from a male donor with ankylosing spondylitis or in good health (not recorded which).

This clonotype came up many times. V gene TRBV5-1 combines with J gene TRBJ2-5; D might be TRBD1 (6 bases). Trimming cost V 1 base and J 5 bases, with 18 bases left between them. Germline V gives CDR1 SGHRS, CDR2 YFSETQ. The CDR3 has 16 residues. The CDR3 protein is CASSLNQQGVGETQYF. CDR3 nucleotides: TGCGCCAGCAGCTTGAACCAACAGGGCGTAGGGGAGACCCAGTACTTC.

The V gene is TRBV29-1, the J gene TRBJ2-3; perhaps D is TRBD1 or TRBD2 (5 bases each). The CDR3 runs 14 residues. Germline V gene sequence: CDR1 SQVTM, CDR2 ANQGSEA. The V gene lost 4 bases and the J gene lost 6 bases, with 17 bases spanning the gap. DNA of the CDR3: TGCAGCGTTGTAGTCTACAGAGGGGCGGATACGCAGTATTTT. Translation gives CSVVVYRGADTQYF.

This clonotype came up a few times. At one of its ends the junction is not consistent with the germline gene, which may arise from a read error. The chain carries TRBV29-1 and TRBJ2-1; 7 nucleotides match TRBD1. CDR1 and CDR2 (germline): SQVTM, ANQGSEA. This CDR3 has 11 residues. The CDR3 DNA is TGCAGCGTAGAAGACAGGGCCCGTCAGTTCTTC. Translation: CSVEDRARQFF.

The chain has TRBV7-2 and TRBJ2-4; D perhaps matches TRBD1 (6 bases). There are 16 residues in the CDR3. From germline, CDR1 is SGHTA and CDR2 FQGNSA. The germline V and J ends were trimmed by 4 bases and 0 bases, with 13 bases remaining between them. DNA of the CDR3: TGTGCCAGCAGCTCGACAGGATTTTTAGCCAAAAACATTCAGTACTTC. Amino acid sequence: CASSSTGFLAKNIQYF.

A few counts support this clonotype. The chain has TRBV20-1 and TRBJ2-1; D gene ambiguous. CDR1 is DFQATT and CDR2 is SNEGSKA in the germline V gene (reference sequence). This CDR3 has 8 residues. V lost 4 bases and J lost 10, with 2 bases in between. The CDR3 region is CSATEQFF. CDR3 sequence (DNA): TGCAGTGCTACAGAGCAGTTCTTC.

This clonotype was seen many times. This chain links TRBV29-1 with TRBJ2-3; 11 bases agree with TRBD2. The CDR3 runs to 16 residues. The germline gives CDR1 SQVTM, CDR2 ANQGSEA. With 8 bases clipped from V and 3 bases from J, the junction kept 13 bases outside the gene matches. The CDR3 loop is CSPKGLAGGGTDTQYF. CDR3 sequence (DNA): TGCAGCCCTAAAGGGCTAGCGGGAGGAGGGACAGATACGCAGTATTTT.

This clonotype was counted only a few times. The J gene is TRBJ1-4, the V gene TRBV7-9; possible D gene TRBD1, 5 bases. Trimming shortened V by 5 bases and J by 8 bases, and 15 bases separated the two germline ends. Germline V gene lookup returns CDR1 SEHNR and CDR2 FQNEAQ (reference sequence). The CDR3 contains 14 residues. CDR3 residues: CASSHTGEGEKLFF. The CDR3 DNA sequence: TGTGCCAGCAGCCACACAGGAGAGGGGGAAAAACTGTTTTTT. Based on the CDR3 plus reference TRBV7-9 and TRBJ1-4, the full variable domain is DTGVSQNPRHKITKRGQNVTFRCDPISEHNRLYWYRQTLGQGPEFLTYFQNEAQLEKSRLLSDRFSAERPKGSFSTLEIQRTEQGDSAMYLCASSHTGEGEKLFFGSGTQLSVL.

The table lists this clonotype with a few counts. The rearrangement uses TRBV29-1 and TRBJ2-7, with D perhaps matching TRBD1 (6 bases). V lost 7 bases and J 3 bases, leaving 13 bases between the germline ends. Germline V gene lookup returns CDR1 SQVTM and CDR2 ANQGSEA. This CDR3 has 12 amino acids. The CDR3 spells CSASGANYEQYF. CDR3 DNA: TGCAGCGCCTCAGGGGCCAACTACGAGCAGTACTTC.

Details on this clonotype: Relative to the germline gene, one junction end is altered; a read error may explain this. The chain links TRBV20-1 to TRBJ2-7, with 9 bases fitting TRBD1. CDR1 is DFQATT and CDR2 is SNEGSKA in the germline V gene (reference sequence). The CDR3 is 14 residues long. CDR3 bases: TGCAGCGCTACGGGACAGGGAAGACGGTACGAGCAGTACTTC. This codes for CSATGQGRRYEQYF.

The J gene is TRBJ2-7, the V gene TRBV5-6, with D possibly matching TRBD1 (5 bases). V was trimmed by 8 bases and J by 0 bases, leaving 18 bases between them. Germline V gene lookup returns CDR1 SGHDT and CDR2 YYEEEE. This CDR3 region has 15 residues. CDR3 DNA sequence: TGTGCCAGGAAGACAGAGGATAGGTTCTCCTACGAGCAGTACTTC. This encodes CARKTEDRFSYEQYF.

The chain couples TRBV20-1 to TRBJ2-3; 10 nucleotides line up with TRBD2. Germline CDR1 reads DFQATT; CDR2 reads SNEGSKA (reference sequence). CDR3 length: 15 amino acids. Trimming cost V 6 bases and J 2 bases; bases outside gene matches: 8. The CDR3 DNA sequence: TGCAGTGCAACAGGACTAGCGGCATCCACAGATACGCAGTATTTT. It yields the protein CSATGLAASTDTQYF.

Ten or more counts support this clonotype. The genes are TRBV29-1 and TRBJ2-5; TRBD2 agrees at 7 bases. The CDR3 spans 14 residues. Germline V gene lookup returns CDR1 SQVTM and CDR2 ANQGSEA. The junction had 10 bases not matched to a gene; V was cut back by 4 bases and J by 5 bases. This CDR3 is CSVGGLGRGETQYF. DNA of the CDR3: TGCAGCGTTGGAGGTTTGGGGCGGGGGGAGACCCAGTACTTC.

The chain is built from TRBV12-3 or TRBV12-4 and TRBJ2-1; 11 bases are a match to TRBD2. The CDR3 extends over 15 amino acids. Germline trimming cut 7 bases from V and 7 bases from J; bases unmatched to any gene: 9. CDR3 amino acids: CASTTSGSIRNEQFF. The CDR3 DNA reads as TGTGCCAGCACAACTAGCGGGAGTATTAGGAATGAGCAGTTCTTC.

This clonotype appeared many times. This chain connects TRBV7-3 to TRBJ1-4; perhaps TRBD1 as D (5 bases). Trimming left V 5 bases short and J 8 bases short, with 12 bases between. The germline gives CDR1 SGHTA, CDR2 FQGTGA. This CDR3 contains 13 residues. The CDR3 region has the DNA TGTGCCAGCAGCCCCCGGGACGGGGAAAAACTGTTTTTT. Its protein is CASSPRDGEKLFF.

This clonotype was seen at least ten times. V gene TRBV29-1 combines with J gene TRBJ1-1; tentative D call: TRBD1 (5 bases). V was trimmed by 4 bases and J by 0 bases, leaving 9 bases between them. Germline V gives CDR1 SQVTM, CDR2 ANQGSEA. CDR3 length: 13 amino acids. CDR3 sequence reads: CSVVQGLNTEAFF. The CDR3 DNA reads as TGCAGCGTTGTTCAGGGACTGAACACTGAAGCTTTCTTT.

This sequence joins TRBV7-2 and TRBJ2-1; 9 nucleotides line up with TRBD2. V shed 5 bases, J shed 10 bases, and the junction held 15 bases outside the gene matches. CDR3 length: 16 residues. The germline gives CDR1 SGHTA, CDR2 FQGNSA. In nucleotides, the CDR3 is TGTGCCAGCAGCCTGTCTAGCGGGGATCCCCCGAGGGAGCAGTTCTTC. Its protein is CASSLSSGDPPREQFF.

CDR3 sequence (DNA): TGCGCCAGCAGCCCGGGACAGGTGCAAGAGACCCAGTACTTC. Encoded protein: CASSPGQVQETQYF. The V call is TRBV5-1, the J call TRBJ2-5; 8 positions agree with TRBD1. The CDR3 covers 14 residues. Per the germline V gene, CDR1 is SGHRS and CDR2 is YFSETQ. The trim removed 4 bases at V and 2 bases at J, leaving 4 bases unmatched.

V usage is TRBV10-3 and J usage is TRBJ2-3, with 9 bases matching TRBD2. Germline V gives CDR1 ENHRY, CDR2 SYGVKD. The CDR3 is made up of 16 amino acids. Germline trimming cut 2 bases from V and 1 base from J; bases unmatched to any gene: 4. The CDR3 nucleotides are TGTGCCATCAGTGAGGTAGCGGGAGAGGGCACAGATACGCAGTATTTT. Translation: CAISEVAGEGTDTQYF.

This clonotype was counted at least ten times. The V gene is TRBV4-2, the J gene TRBJ1-5; tentative D call: TRBD1 (5 bases). This CDR3 is built from 15 residues. Germline V gene sequence: CDR1 LGHNA, CDR2 YNFKEQ. V lost 0 bases, J lost 3 bases, and 9 bases lay in between. CDR3 DNA: TGTGCCAGCAGCCAAGAAAGGGGTGACAATCAGCCCCAGCATTTT. Protein: CASSQERGDNQPQHF.

At least ten counts were recorded for this clonotype. The chain is built from TRBV9 and TRBJ2-5; possible D gene TRBD2, 5 bases. The CDR3 covers 14 residues. V was cut by 0 bases and J by 0 bases, with 6 bases left in between. Germline-derived CDR1 and CDR2 are SGDLS and YYNGEE. CDR3 in amino acids: CASSVVGDQETQYF. The CDR3 bases are TGTGCCAGCAGCGTAGTGGGAGACCAAGAGACCCAGTACTTC.

This clonotype was counted ten times or more. The chain's CDR3 is CASSLASGGAYEQYF. The CDR3, as DNA: TGTGCCAGCAGCTTAGCCTCGGGGGGTGCTTACGAGCAGTACTTC. The rearrangement uses TRBV7-8 and TRBJ2-7, with 7 bases fitting TRBD2. The germline V gene has CDR1 SGHVS and CDR2 FQNEAQ. V was pared by 0 bases and J by 4 bases, with 6 bases of the junction left unmatched. This CDR3 contains 15 residues.

In this sample, this clonotype turned up many times. The chain combines TRBV9 with TRBJ1-1, with a tentative D call TRBD1 (5 bases). Per the germline V gene, CDR1 is SGDLS and CDR2 is YYNGEE. The CDR3 is 18 residues long. V lost 0 bases and J 5 bases, leaving 23 bases between the germline ends. The CDR3 here is CASSVGGIPGSSRTEAFF. The DNA of the CDR3 is TGTGCCAGCAGCGTAGGAGGAATTCCAGGGTCCTCGAGGACTGAAGCTTTCTTT.